Shown below are 8 T cell receptor beta chains from a single sample sequenced in a study of CD8 T cells in Susac syndrome. Reverse transcription used about 0.5 to 1 ug RNA and random hexamers. TCRdb processed the immunoSEQ multiplex PCR reads anew with MiXCR; each CDR3 protein has one entry. The table has approximately 80,000 distinct CDR3 sequences, 90% to 95% seen once. Sequencing was done on a sample of CD8+ T cells from PBMCs. The source of these receptors is a human donor with multiple sclerosis.

The count of this clonotype is one. The chain carries TRBV10-3 and TRBJ2-2; tentative D call: TRBD1 (6 bases). V lost 10 bases and J 0 bases, leaving 15 bases between the germline ends. Germline V gene lookup returns CDR1 ENHRY and CDR2 SYGVKD. The CDR3 covers 15 residues. The CDR3 region is CANAEGQANTGELFF. As DNA, the CDR3 is TGTGCCAACGCCGAGGGACAAGCGAACACCGGGGAGCTGTTTTTT.

This clonotype appeared a single time. The genes are TRBV5-6 and TRBJ2-7; maybe TRBD2 (6 bases). The CDR3 is 14 residues long. V shed 1 base and J shed 3 bases, with 11 bases lying between them. The V gene's germline CDR1 is SGHDT and CDR2 YYEEEE. DNA of the CDR3: TGTGCCAGCAGCTTGTGGTCGGGGGACTACGAGCAGTACTTC. Translated: CASSLWSGDYEQYF.

V and J are TRBV12-3 or TRBV12-4 and TRBJ2-3; 7 bases agree with TRBD2. The CDR3 spans 16 residues. Unmatched junction bases numbered 13, after V lost 7 bases and J lost 3 bases. The CDR3 is CASTTQLSGITDTQYF. The CDR3 coding sequence is TGTGCCAGCACCACCCAACTGAGCGGGATAACAGATACGCAGTATTTT.

This clonotype has more than one count but fewer than ten. This chain uses TRBV14 with TRBJ2-7; D is perhaps TRBD1 or TRBD2 (5 bases each). Trimming took off 5 bases at V and 2 bases at J, with 10 bases between the two ends. The length of the CDR3 is 13 residues. The germline V gene has CDR1 SGHDN and CDR2 FVKESK. The CDR3 DNA is TGTGCCAGCAGCTGGGACGGAACCTACGAGCAGTACTTC. It specifies CASSWDGTYEQYF. The variable domain in full, with the rest retrieved from reference TRBV14 and TRBJ2-7, is EAGVTQFPSHSVIEKGQTVTLRCDPISGHDNLYWYRRVMGKEIKFLLHFVKESKQDESGMPNNRFLAERTGGTYSTLKVQPAELEDSGVYFCASSWDGTYEQYFGPGTRLTVT.

CDR3 nucleotides: TGTGCCACCAGCACCCGGGACACCTATGAAGCTTTCTTT. It encodes CATSTRDTYEAFF. This rearrangement joins TRBV15 to TRBJ1-1; a possible D gene is TRBD1 (6 bases). This CDR3 region has 13 residues. The germline V gene encodes CDR1 LNHNV and CDR2 YYDKDF (reference sequence). V lost 4 bases to trimming and J lost 7 bases, with 13 bases between them.

This chain connects TRBV10-2 to TRBJ1-1; D is ambiguous. CDR1 is WSHSY, CDR2 SAAADI, per germline. Trimming took off 1 base at V and 1 base at J, with 7 bases between the two ends. This CDR3 has 14 amino acids. The CDR3 protein is CASSEFEWNTEAFF. DNA for the CDR3: TGCGCCAGCAGTGAGTTCGAGTGGAACACTGAAGCTTTCTTT.

This rearrangement joins TRBV19 to TRBJ1-1; a possible D gene is TRBD1 (5 bases). The germline V and J ends were trimmed by 6 bases and 1 base, with 18 bases remaining between them. The CDR3 runs 16 residues. The germline V gene encodes CDR1 LNHDA and CDR2 SQIVND (reference sequence). CDR3: CASRNYRTGRNTEAFF. Written as DNA, the CDR3 is TGTGCCAGTAGAAACTACAGGACGGGGAGGAACACTGAAGCTTTCTTT.

This chain uses TRBV6-4 with TRBJ2-1, with TRBD1 matching over 10 bases. CDR3 size: 18 residues. V shed 3 bases, J shed 4 bases, and the junction held 12 bases outside the gene matches. Germline CDR1 is MRHNA and CDR2 is SNTAGT. The CDR3 nucleotides are TGTGCCAGCAGTGAGAGTCACGGGACAGGGGACTTTTACAATGAGCAGTTCTTC. Protein: CASSESHGTGDFYNEQFF.